This entry lists 4 T cell receptor beta chains sequenced from one sample in a study of blood T cell repertoires in COVID-19. The data were produced by immunoSEQ multiplex PCR, yet TCRdb's version contains in-frame clones alone and is incomplete. The sample shows around 100,000 clones, roughly nine tenths of them seen only once. The sample was peripheral blood. The origin of the receptors is a man over 45 with active COVID-19.

The gene calls are TRBV7-9 and TRBJ2-2; D remains unclear. Trimming took 3 bases from V and 6 from J, leaving 8 bases between them. Germline loops: CDR1 SEHNR, CDR2 FQNEAQ (reference sequence). The CDR3 totals 13 residues. The CDR3 DNA reads TGTGCCAGCAGCTTTGTAGTCGCCGGGGAGCTGTTTTTT. Translating it yields CASSFVVAGELFF.

The gene calls are TRBV6-2 or TRBV6-3 and TRBJ2-7, with a possible D match to TRBD1 (5 bases). The CDR3 is 17 amino acids. The V and J ends lost 0 bases and 2 bases respectively, with 17 bases between them. Germline CDR1 MNHEY, CDR2 SVGEGT. CDR3 sequence: CASSYSIVTGAPYEQYF. DNA of the CDR3: TGTGCCAGCAGTTACTCGATCGTTACAGGAGCACCCTACGAGCAGTACTTC.

V usage is TRBV3-1 (or the pseudogene TRBV3-2) and J usage is TRBJ2-1; 10 bases are shared with TRBD2. Germline CDR1 LGHDT, CDR2 YNNKEL (reference sequence). The CDR3 runs 16 residues. Trimming cost V 1 base and J 9 bases; bases outside gene matches: 9. CDR3 sequence (DNA): TGTGCCAGCAGCCAAGTATGGAGTCTAGCGGGAGTTGAGCAGTTCTTC. As protein: CASSQVWSLAGVEQFF.

The chain is built from TRBV7-2 and TRBJ2-7; a possible D gene is TRBD1 (5 bases). The CDR3 contains 16 residues. V shed 5 bases and J shed 6 bases, with 23 bases lying between them. The V gene's germline CDR1 is SGHTA and CDR2 FQGNSA. The CDR3 coding sequence is TGTGCCAGCAGCCTCCGAGTAGGGGCGACCCAGGGCGAGCAGTACTTC. This translates into CASSLRVGATQGEQYF.